This entry concerns a single TCR beta chain. These data belong to a study of blood T cell repertoires in COVID-19. About the study: Sources were T cells, B-cell-depleted T cells, or PBMCs; the material itself was cDNA or gDNA.

Germline lookup yields CDR1 SGHVS and CDR2 FQNEAQ. This CDR3 spans 12 amino acids. The V end lost 2 bases, the J end lost 5 bases, and 5 bases lay between the germline ends. Sequencing was performed with immunoSEQ multiplex PCR; in TCRdb, only in-frame clones are kept and a portion is missing. Of about 360,000 clones listed, around 90% are singletons. V is TRBV7-8 and J is TRBJ2-3; D remains unclear. Input material: peripheral blood. The TCR sequence derives from a human donor in a cohort sampled during active COVID-19. CDR3 DNA: TGTGCCAGCAGCTTATTTCGAGATACGCAGTATTTT. This encodes CASSLFRDTQYF. Full variable domain (rest looked up from reference TRBV7-8 and TRBJ2-3): GAGVSQSPRYKVAKRGQDVALRCDPISGHVSLFWYQQALGQGPEFLTYFQNEAQLDKSGLPSDRFFAERPEGSVSTLKIQRTQQEDSAVYLCASSLFRDTQYFGPGTRLTVL.